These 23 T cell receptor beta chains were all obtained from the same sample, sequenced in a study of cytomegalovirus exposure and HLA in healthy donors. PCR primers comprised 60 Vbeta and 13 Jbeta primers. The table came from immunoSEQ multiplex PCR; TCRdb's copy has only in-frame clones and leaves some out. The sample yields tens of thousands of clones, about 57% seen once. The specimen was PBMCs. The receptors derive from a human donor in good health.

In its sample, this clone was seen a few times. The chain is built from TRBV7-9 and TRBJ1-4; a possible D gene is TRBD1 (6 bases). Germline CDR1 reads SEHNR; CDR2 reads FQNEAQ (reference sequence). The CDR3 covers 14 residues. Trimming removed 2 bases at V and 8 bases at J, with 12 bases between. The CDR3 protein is CASSLQGLDEKLFF. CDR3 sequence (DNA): TGTGCCAGCAGCTTACAGGGGCTTGACGAAAAACTGTTTTTT.

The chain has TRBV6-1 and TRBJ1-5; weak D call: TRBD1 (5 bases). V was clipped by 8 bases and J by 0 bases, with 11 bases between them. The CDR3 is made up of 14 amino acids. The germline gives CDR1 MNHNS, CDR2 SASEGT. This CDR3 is CASFAGPSNQPQHF. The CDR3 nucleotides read TGTGCCAGCTTTGCAGGGCCTAGCAATCAGCCCCAGCATTTT.

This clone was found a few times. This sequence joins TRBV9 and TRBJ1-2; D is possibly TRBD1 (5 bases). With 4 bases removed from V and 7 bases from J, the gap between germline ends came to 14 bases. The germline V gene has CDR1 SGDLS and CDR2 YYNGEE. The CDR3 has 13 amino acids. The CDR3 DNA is TGTGCCAGCAGCTCCACTTGGACAAGTGGCTACACCTTC. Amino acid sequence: CASSSTWTSGYTF. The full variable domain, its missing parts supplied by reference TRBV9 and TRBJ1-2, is DSGVTQTPKHLITATGQRVTLRCSPRSGDLSVYWYQQSLDQGLQFLIQYYNGEERAKGNILERFSAQQFPDLHSELNLSSLELGDSALYFCASSSTWTSGYTFGSGTRLTVV.

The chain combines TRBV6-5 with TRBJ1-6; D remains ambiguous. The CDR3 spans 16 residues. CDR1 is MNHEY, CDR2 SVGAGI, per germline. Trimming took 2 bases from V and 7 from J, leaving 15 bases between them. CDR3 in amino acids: CASSYTTKRRNSPLHF. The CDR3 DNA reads TGTGCCAGCAGTTACACCACAAAGAGGAGAAATTCACCCCTCCACTTT.

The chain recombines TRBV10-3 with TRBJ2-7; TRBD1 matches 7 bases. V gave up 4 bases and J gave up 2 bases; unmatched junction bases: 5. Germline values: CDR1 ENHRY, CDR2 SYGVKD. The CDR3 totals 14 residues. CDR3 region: CAISAGQGAYEQYF. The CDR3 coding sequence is TGTGCCATCAGTGCTGGGCAGGGGGCCTACGAGCAGTACTTC.

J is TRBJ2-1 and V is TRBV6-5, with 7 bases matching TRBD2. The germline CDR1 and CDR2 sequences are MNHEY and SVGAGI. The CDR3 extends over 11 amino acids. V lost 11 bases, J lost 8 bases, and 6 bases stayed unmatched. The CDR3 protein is CASVRGDEQFF. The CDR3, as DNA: TGTGCCTCCGTACGGGGGGATGAGCAGTTCTTC.

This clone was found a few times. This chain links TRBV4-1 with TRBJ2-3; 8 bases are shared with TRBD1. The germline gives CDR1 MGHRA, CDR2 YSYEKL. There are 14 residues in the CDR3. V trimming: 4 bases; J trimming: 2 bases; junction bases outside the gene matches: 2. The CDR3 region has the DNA TGCGCCAGCAGCCGGACAGGGTCCACAGATACGCAGTATTTT. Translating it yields CASSRTGSTDTQYF.

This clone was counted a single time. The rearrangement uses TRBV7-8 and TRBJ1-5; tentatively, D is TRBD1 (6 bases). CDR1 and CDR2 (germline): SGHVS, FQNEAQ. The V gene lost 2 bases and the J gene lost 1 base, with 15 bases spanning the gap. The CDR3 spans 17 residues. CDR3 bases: TGTGCCAGCAGCTTATTTAGGAAACAGGGCAGCAATCAGCCCCAGCATTTT. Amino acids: CASSLFRKQGSNQPQHF.

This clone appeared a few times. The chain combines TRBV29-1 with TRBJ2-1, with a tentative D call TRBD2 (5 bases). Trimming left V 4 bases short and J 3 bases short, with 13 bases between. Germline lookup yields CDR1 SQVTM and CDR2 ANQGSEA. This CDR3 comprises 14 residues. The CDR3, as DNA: TGCAGCGTTGCCTCTAGCAAGGGCTACAATGAGCAGTTCTTC. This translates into CSVASSKGYNEQFF.

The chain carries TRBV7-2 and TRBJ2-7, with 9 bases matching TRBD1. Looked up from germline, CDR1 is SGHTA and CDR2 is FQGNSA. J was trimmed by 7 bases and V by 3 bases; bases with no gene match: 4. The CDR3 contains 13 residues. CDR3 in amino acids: CASSLGQGWEQYF. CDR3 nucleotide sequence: TGTGCCAGCAGCTTGGGACAGGGCTGGGAGCAGTACTTC.

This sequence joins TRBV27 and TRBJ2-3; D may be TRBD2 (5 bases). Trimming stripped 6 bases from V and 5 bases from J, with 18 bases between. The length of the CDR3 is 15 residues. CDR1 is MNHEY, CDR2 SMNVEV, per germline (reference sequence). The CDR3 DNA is TGTGCCAGCAGCCCCCCAGGACTCCCGGGAGATACGCAGTATTTT. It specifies CASSPPGLPGDTQYF.

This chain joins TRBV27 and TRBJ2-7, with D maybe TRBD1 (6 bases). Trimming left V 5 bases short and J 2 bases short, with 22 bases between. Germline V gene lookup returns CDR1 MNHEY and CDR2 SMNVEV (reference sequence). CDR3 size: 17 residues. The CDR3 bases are TGTGCCAGCAGTGGAAGGCCAGGGGCTGGCGAACCCTACGAGCAGTACTTC. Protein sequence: CASSGRPGAGEPYEQYF.

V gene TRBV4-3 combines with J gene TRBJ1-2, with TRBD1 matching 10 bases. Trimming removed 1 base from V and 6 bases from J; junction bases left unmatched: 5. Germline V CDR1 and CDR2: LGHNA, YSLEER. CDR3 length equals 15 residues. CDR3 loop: CASSQAVGQGNGYTF. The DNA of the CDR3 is TGCGCCAGCAGCCAAGCCGTGGGACAGGGGAATGGCTACACCTTC.

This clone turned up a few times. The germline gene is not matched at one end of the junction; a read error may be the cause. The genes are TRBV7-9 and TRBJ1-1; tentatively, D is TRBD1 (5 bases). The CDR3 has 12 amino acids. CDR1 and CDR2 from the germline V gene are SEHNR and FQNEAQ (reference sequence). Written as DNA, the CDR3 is TGTTCCAGCAGCCTACAGGACACTGAAGCTTTCTTT. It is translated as CSSSLQDTEAFF.

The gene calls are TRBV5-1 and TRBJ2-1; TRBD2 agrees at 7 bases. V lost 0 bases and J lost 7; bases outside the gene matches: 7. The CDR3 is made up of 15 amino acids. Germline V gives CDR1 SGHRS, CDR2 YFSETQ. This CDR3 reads CASSLGASGTNEQFF. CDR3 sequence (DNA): TGCGCCAGCAGCTTGGGTGCTAGCGGAACTAATGAGCAGTTCTTC. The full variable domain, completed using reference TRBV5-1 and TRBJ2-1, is KAGVTQTPRYLIKTRGQQVTLSCSPISGHRSVSWYQQTPGQGLQFLFEYFSETQRNKGNFPGRFSGRQFSNSRSEMNVSTLELGDSALYLCASSLGASGTNEQFFGPGTRLTVL.

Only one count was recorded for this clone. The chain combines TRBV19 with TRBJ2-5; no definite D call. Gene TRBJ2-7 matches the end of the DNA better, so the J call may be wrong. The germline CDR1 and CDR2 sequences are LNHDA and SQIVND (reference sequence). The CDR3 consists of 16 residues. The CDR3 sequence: CASSTLYVDSSYEQYF. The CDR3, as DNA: TGTGCCAGTAGTACCCTCTATGTGGATAGCTCCTACGAGCAGTACTTC.

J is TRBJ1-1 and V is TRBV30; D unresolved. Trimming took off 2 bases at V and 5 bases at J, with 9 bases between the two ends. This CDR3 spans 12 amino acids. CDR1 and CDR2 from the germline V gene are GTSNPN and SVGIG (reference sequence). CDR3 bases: TGTGCCTGGAGTACGACGAGGACTGAAGCTTTCTTT. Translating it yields CAWSTTRTEAFF. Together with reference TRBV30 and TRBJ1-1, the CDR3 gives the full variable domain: SQTIHQWPATLVQPVGSPLSLECTVEGTSNPNLYWYRQAAGRGLQLLFYSVGIGQISSEVPQNLSASRPQDRQFILSSKKLLLSDSGFYLCAWSTTRTEAFFGQGTRLTVV.

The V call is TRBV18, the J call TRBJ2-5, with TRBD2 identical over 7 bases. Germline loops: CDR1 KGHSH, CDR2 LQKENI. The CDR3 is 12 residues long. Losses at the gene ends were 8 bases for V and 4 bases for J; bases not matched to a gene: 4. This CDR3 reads CASTGGGETQYF. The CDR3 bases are TGTGCCAGCACTGGGGGGGGAGAGACCCAGTACTTC. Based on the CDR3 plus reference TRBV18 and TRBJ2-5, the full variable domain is NAGVMQNPRHLVRRRGQEARLRCSPMKGHSHVYWYRQLPEEGLKFMVYLQKENIIDESGMPKERFSAEFPKEGPSILRIQQVVRGDSAAYFCASTGGGETQYFGPGTRLLVL.

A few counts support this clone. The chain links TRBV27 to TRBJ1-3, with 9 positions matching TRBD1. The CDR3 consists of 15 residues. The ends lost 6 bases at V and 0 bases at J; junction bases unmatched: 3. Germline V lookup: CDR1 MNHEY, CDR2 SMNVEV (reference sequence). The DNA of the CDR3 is TGTGCCAGCAGGGAGGACAGGGGCTCTGGAAACACCATATATTTT. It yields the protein CASREDRGSGNTIYF.

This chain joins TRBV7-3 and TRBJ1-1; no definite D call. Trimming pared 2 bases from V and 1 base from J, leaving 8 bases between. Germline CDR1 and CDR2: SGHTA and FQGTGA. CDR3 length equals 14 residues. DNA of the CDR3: TGTGCCAGCAGCTTAGTCGGTGGGAACACTGAAGCTTTCTTT. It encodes CASSLVGGNTEAFF.

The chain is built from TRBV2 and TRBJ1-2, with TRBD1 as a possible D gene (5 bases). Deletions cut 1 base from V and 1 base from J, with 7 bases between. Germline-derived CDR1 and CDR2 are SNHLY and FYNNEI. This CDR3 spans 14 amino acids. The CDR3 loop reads CASSEERGNYGYTF. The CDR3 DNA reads TGTGCCAGCAGTGAAGAAAGGGGTAACTATGGCTACACCTTC.

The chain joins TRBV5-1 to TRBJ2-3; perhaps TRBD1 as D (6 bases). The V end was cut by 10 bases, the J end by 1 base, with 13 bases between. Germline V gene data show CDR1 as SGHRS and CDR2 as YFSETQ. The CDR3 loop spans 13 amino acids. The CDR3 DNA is TGCGCCTGCGGACAGCCTGGCACAGATACGCAGTATTTT. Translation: CACGQPGTDTQYF.

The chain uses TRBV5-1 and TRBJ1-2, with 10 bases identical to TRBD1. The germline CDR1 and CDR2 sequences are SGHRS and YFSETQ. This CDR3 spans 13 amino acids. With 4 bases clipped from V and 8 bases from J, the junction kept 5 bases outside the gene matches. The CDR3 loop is CASSRGQGLGYTF. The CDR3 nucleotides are TGCGCCAGCAGCAGGGGACAGGGGCTAGGCTACACCTTC.